This T cell receptor beta chain was captured by sequencing in a study of blood T cell repertoires in COVID-19. The wider study: The United States, Italy and Spain supplied acute and convalescent COVID-19 samples. T cells, B-cell-depleted T cells, or PBMCs provided the cDNA or gDNA that served as material.

This CDR3 spans 16 amino acids. Original methodology: Reference gene primers were amplified, and this amplification served to estimate nucleated cell counts. Using immunoSEQ multiplex PCR, the repertoire was profiled, and TCRdb retains in-frame clones only, with some absent. V, J and clone size derive from that table, while D and trimming were established from the DNA sequence. Counted here are some 97,000 clones, approximately 89% occurring once; the ten biggest clones make up approximately 2%. V is TRBV21-1 and J is TRBJ2-7; the D call TRBD2 from the table was never checked on the DNA. TRBV21-1 is given as a pseudogene. This receptor was taken from a man aged 45-65 years with active COVID-19. The material sequenced was peripheral blood. The CDR3 sequence is CASSKTTSGRKDEQYV. Here the CDR3 DNA reads TGTGCCAGCAGCAAGACAACTAGCGGGAGGAAGGACGAGCAGTACGTC.